This T cell receptor (beta chain) is from a study of cytomegalovirus exposure and HLA in healthy donors. Overall study findings and caveats: An analysis that was carried out later associated 15,000 to 20,000 TCR beta sequences with HLA alleles at 0.05 false discovery rate. Indistinguishable V segments such as TRBV6-2 and TRBV6-3 were excluded.

Primers for the PCR totalled 60 Vbeta and 13 Jbeta. Using immunoSEQ multiplex PCR, the repertoire was profiled, and TCRdb retains in-frame clones only, with some absent. Of about 69,000 clones in the sample, 70% to 80% were seen once. Regarding this clone: The target antigen is unknown.

The CDR3 runs 14 residues. The V and J ends lost 1 base and 4 bases, in that order; junction bases with no gene match: 0. The germline CDR1 and CDR2 sequences are LNHDA and SQIVND (reference sequence). The V and J genes are TRBV19 and TRBJ2-1; 8 bases are shared with TRBD1. The sample comprised PBMCs. The source of this sequence is a man aged 18 to 29 in good health and CMV-seronegative. CDR3 amino acids: CASSIGQGYNEQFF. The CDR3 DNA is TGTGCCAGTAGTATAGGACAGGGGTACAATGAGCAGTTCTTC.